This T cell receptor beta chain was sequenced in a study of CD8 T cells in ankylosing spondylitis. Study-level results: Prior literature has documented some motif variants in synovial fluid and blood from reactive arthritis. A TCR beta motif of about 8 highly homologous variants seemed to mark ankylosing spondylitis blood.

This CDR3 contains 15 residues. Trimming stripped 0 bases from V and 1 base from J, with 9 bases between. Germline CDR1 and CDR2: MNHNS and SASEGT. TCR beta libraries were made by quantitative 5'-RACE with molecular barcodes. One entry per CDR3 protein results from TCRdb running MiXCR on the 5' RACE reads. The sample holds 200,000 to 250,000 distinct CDR3 sequences, around 10% seen once. This clonotype came up many times. What it binds is not known. The origin of this receptor is a male donor with ankylosing spondylitis or in good health (not recorded which). V gene TRBV6-1 combines with J gene TRBJ1-1, with D maybe TRBD1 (5 bases). The sequenced sample was blood, either unsorted or a sorted T cell fraction (not recorded which). The CDR3 protein is CASSEARQTNTEAFF. The CDR3 region has the DNA TGTGCCAGCAGTGAAGCGCGACAGACGAACACTGAAGCTTTCTTT.